This T cell receptor (beta chain) comes out of a study of identical twins' blood T cells. This clonotype has just a few counts. MiXCR was run by TCRdb on the 5' RACE reads, yielding one entry per CDR3 protein. The data show 350,000 to 450,000 distinct CDR3 sequences, about 28% seen once. V lost 7 bases to trimming and J lost 4 bases, with 11 bases between them. This CDR3 has 13 amino acids. Germline V gene data show CDR1 as LNHDA and CDR2 as SQIVND (reference sequence). Source material: PBMCs. The V call is TRBV19, the J call TRBJ1-5; no definite D call. The TCR sequence derives from a woman between 18 and 50 years old in good health. The CDR3 nucleotides read TGTGCCAGTACAGGAGTCTGGAATCAGCCCCAGCATTTT. It is translated as CASTGVWNQPQHF. Full variable domain (outside the CDR3, taken from reference TRBV19 and TRBJ1-5): DGGITQSPKYLFRKEGQNVTLSCEQNLNHDAMYWYRQDPGQGLRLIYYSQIVNDFQKGDIAEGYSVSREKKESFPLTVTSAQKNPTAFYLCASTGVWNQPQHFGDGTRLSIL.